This entry lists 6 T cell receptor beta chains sequenced from one sample in a study of beta chain features in type 1 diabetes. Expressed TCRB transcripts got sequenced, as all isolated RNA was reverse transcribed. This table comes from immunoSEQ multiplex PCR, and its TCRdb copy is limited to in-frame clones, with some not included. Of 110,000 to 150,000 clones listed, 9.7% were seen once; the top ten hold almost 0.65%. Input material: central memory CD4+ T cells from blood. The source of these receptors is a woman between 40 and 50 years old in good health.

This clone was picked up many times. Here the CDR3 reads CASTAGEGNEQFF. In DNA form, the CDR3 reads TGTGCCAGCACGGCGGGGGAGGGCAATGAGCAGTTCTTC. J is TRBJ2-1 and V is TRBV6-4, with 7 bases lining up with TRBD2. Looked up from germline, CDR1 is MRHNA and CDR2 is SNTAGT. There are 13 residues in the CDR3. V trimming: 7 bases; J trimming: 6 bases; junction bases outside the gene matches: 6.

The chain combines TRBV5-1 with TRBJ1-5, with TRBD1 matching 10 bases. V lost 3 bases to trimming and J lost 5 bases; unmatched junction nucleotides: 5. The CDR3 sequence is 15 residues long. CDR1 is SGHRS, CDR2 YFSETQ, per germline. DNA of the CDR3: TGCGCCAGCAGCTGGGGACAGGGGAAGGATCAGCCCCAGCATTTT. Protein: CASSWGQGKDQPQHF. Full variable domain (missing parts from reference TRBV5-1 and TRBJ1-5): KAGVTQTPRYLIKTRGQQVTLSCSPISGHRSVSWYQQTPGQGLQFLFEYFSETQRNKGNFPGRFSGRQFSNSRSEMNVSTLELGDSALYLCASSWGQGKDQPQHFGDGTRLSIL.

This clone was observed a handful of times. The chain couples TRBV18 to TRBJ2-2; D unresolved. Germline CDR1 KGHSH, CDR2 LQKENI. V lost 5 bases and J lost 1, with 5 bases in between. This CDR3 spans 13 amino acids. CDR3 sequence: CASSEQNTGELFF. The CDR3 coding sequence is TGTGCCAGCTCAGAACAGAACACCGGGGAGCTGTTTTTT.

The chain links TRBV5-1 to TRBJ2-7; TRBD1 matches 9 bases. V shed 4 bases and J 5 bases; nucleotides not matched to a gene: 7. This CDR3 region has 14 residues. CDR1 and CDR2 (germline): SGHRS, YFSETQ. This CDR3 is CASSPGTGMDEQYF. The DNA of the CDR3 is TGCGCCAGCAGCCCCGGGACAGGGATGGACGAGCAGTACTTC.

The chain carries TRBV5-1 and TRBJ2-7; 11 nucleotides line up with TRBD1. The CDR3 is 14 residues long. CDR1 and CDR2 from the germline V gene are SGHRS and YFSETQ. V trimming: 5 bases; J trimming: 4 bases; junction bases outside the gene matches: 5. CDR3 nucleotide sequence: TGCGCCAGCAGTTTCGGGACAGGGGGATACGAGCAGTACTTC. This encodes CASSFGTGGYEQYF.

CDR3 residues: CASRAITDTGELFF. In DNA, the CDR3 is TGTGCCAGCAGGGCAATCACAGACACCGGGGAGCTGTTTTTT. The chain combines TRBV11-2 with TRBJ2-2; D gene uncertain. CDR1 SGHAT and CDR2 FQNNGV come from the germline V gene. V dropped 6 bases and J dropped 3 bases, with 11 bases sitting between them. The CDR3 has 14 residues.